This T cell receptor beta chain was sequenced during a study of beta chain features in type 1 diabetes. Study at large: Examination of sorted cells across all samples involved more than 100,000,000 cells.

This CDR3 has 14 residues. Germline values: CDR1 MNHEY, CDR2 SMNVEV (reference sequence). Trimming cost V 5 bases and J 5 bases, with 14 bases left between them. This clone was counted between two and nine times. Its antigen is not identified. The isolated RNA, all of it, was reverse transcribed, so expressed TCRB transcripts were what got sequenced. Some clones are missing from TCRdb's copy, which holds only in-frame ones; the method was immunoSEQ multiplex PCR. This repertoire shows over 120,000 clones, about 13% found once; its top ten account for less than 1.5%. Overall study results and limits: All four CD4+ subsets from Type 1 diabetes patients carried moderately but significantly shorter TCRB CDR3s. Sequencing from cDNA could over-represent high-TCR-expressing cells.

The chain uses TRBV27 and TRBJ2-3; D is unclear. Material: central memory CD4+ T cells from blood. The receptor was isolated from a man aged 18 to 29 with type 1 diabetes. This chain's CDR3 is CASSPNSVGDTQYF. The CDR3 DNA follows: TGTGCCAGCAGTCCCAACTCGGTGGGAGATACGCAGTATTTT.